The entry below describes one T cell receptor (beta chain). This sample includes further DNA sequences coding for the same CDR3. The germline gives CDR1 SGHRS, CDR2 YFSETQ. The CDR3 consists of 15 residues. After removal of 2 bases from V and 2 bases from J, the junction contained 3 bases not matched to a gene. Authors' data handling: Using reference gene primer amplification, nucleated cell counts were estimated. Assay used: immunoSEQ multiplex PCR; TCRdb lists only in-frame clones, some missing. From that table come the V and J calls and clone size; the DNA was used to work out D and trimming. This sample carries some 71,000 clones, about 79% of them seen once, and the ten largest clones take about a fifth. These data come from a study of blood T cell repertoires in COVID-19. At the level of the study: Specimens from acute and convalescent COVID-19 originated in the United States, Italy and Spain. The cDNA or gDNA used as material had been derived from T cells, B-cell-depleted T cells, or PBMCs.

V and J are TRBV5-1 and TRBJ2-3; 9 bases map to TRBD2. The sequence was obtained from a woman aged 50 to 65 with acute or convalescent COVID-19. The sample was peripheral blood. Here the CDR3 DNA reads TGCGCCAGCAGCTTATCTAGCGGGGCCACAGATACGCAGTATTTT. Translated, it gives CASSLSSGATDTQYF. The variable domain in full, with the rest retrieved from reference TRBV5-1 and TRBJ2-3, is KAGVTQTPRYLIKTRGQQVTLSCSPISGHRSVSWYQQTPGQGLQFLFEYFSETQRNKGNFPGRFSGRQFSNSRSEMNVSTLELGDSALYLCASSLSSGATDTQYFGPGTRLTVL.